This T cell receptor (beta chain) was captured by sequencing in a study of CD8+CD57+ T cells in acquired aplastic anemia. Investigators profiled TCR beta VDJ and CDR3 from genomic DNA template. One entry per CDR3 protein, called by TCRdb with MiXCR from the reads. This sample has around 180,000 distinct CDR3 sequences, with 45% to 60% found just once. The junction had 10 bases not matched to a gene; V was cut back by 4 bases and J by 6 bases. The germline V gene has CDR1 DFQATT and CDR2 SNEGSKA (reference sequence). The CDR3 is made up of 15 amino acids. All sequencing subjects had displayed CD8+CD57+ cell expansion on flow cytometry. Every patient had severe acquired aplastic anemia.

V is TRBV20-1 and J is TRBJ2-1; 9 positions match TRBD2. The source material was sorted CD4+, CD8+, or CD8+CD57+ T cells (not recorded which) from PBMCs. This receptor was taken from a human donor with aplastic anemia. CDR3 in DNA: TGCAGTGCTACCCCGCTAGCGGGAAGGGGCAATGAGCAGTTCTTC. It yields the protein CSATPLAGRGNEQFF.